Described below is a single T cell receptor (beta chain) sequence and its context. Measured with immunoSEQ multiplex PCR; TCRdb has only the in-frame clones, and not every one. The table lists under 200,000 clones, 70% to 90% of them singletons. The CDR3 runs to 13 residues. V was trimmed by 2 bases and J by 6 bases, leaving 8 bases between them. Germline CDR1 and CDR2: LNHNV and YYDKDF (reference sequence). These data belong to a study of blood T cell repertoires in COVID-19. Looking at the study overall: T cells, B-cell-depleted T cells, or PBMCs supplied cDNA or gDNA.

The chain recombines TRBV15 with TRBJ1-5, with D hard to call. The sample consisted of peripheral blood. The TCR comes from a woman aged 45-65 years with COVID-19, enrolled during active disease. DNA of the CDR3: TGTGCCACCAGCAGACGCGGGTCTCAGCCCCAGCATTTT. Residues: CATSRRGSQPQHF.